The 8 T cell receptor beta chains listed next were all sequenced from one sample in a study of blood T cell repertoires in COVID-19. Clones were sequenced by immunoSEQ multiplex PCR, and TCRdb holds only the in-frame ones, with some missing. The profile shows 110,000 or so clones, around 79% of them singletons. Specimen: peripheral blood. Every receptor here comes from a man between 45 and 60 years old with acute or convalescent COVID-19.

This chain connects TRBV2 to TRBJ1-1; the D is unclear. This CDR3 has 11 amino acids. The V end was cut by 7 bases, the J end by 7 bases, with 10 bases between. Germline V CDR1 and CDR2: SNHLY, FYNNEI. In DNA, the CDR3 is TGTGCCAGCAACCTACAGAGTGAAGCTTTCTTT. This encodes CASNLQSEAFF.

This clone was detected only once. The chain uses TRBV5-1 and TRBJ2-7, with unresolved D. This CDR3 has 13 amino acids. Trimming left V 4 bases short and J 1 base short, with 9 bases between. The V gene's germline CDR1 is SGHRS and CDR2 YFSETQ. CDR3: CASSPTLSYEQYF. The CDR3 DNA is TGCGCCAGCAGCCCAACTCTATCCTACGAGCAGTACTTC.

The rearrangement joins TRBV23-1 to TRBJ2-1, with 10 nucleotides matching TRBD1. TRBV23-1 is an ORF; its function is uncertain. The CDR3 totals 18 residues. V was clipped by 4 bases and J by 4 bases; unmatched bases: 13. CDR3 loop: CASSLGTGAIGGYNEQFF. The CDR3 DNA reads TGCGCCAGCAGTCTCGGGACAGGGGCGATCGGCGGATACAATGAGCAGTTCTTC.

The chain is built from TRBV6-4 and TRBJ1-5; a possible D gene is TRBD1 (6 bases). Germline V gene data show CDR1 as MRHNA and CDR2 as SNTAGT. V was shortened by 5 bases and J by 2 bases, with 13 bases between the two germline ends. This CDR3 has 15 amino acids. The CDR3 loop reads CASSPQGTGNQPQHF. The CDR3 DNA is TGTGCCAGCAGTCCGCAGGGGACGGGCAATCAGCCCCAGCATTTT.

This clone showed up just once. V usage is TRBV7-9 and J usage is TRBJ2-5, with 9 positions matching TRBD1. CDR1 SEHNR and CDR2 FQNEAQ come from the germline V gene (reference sequence). CDR3 length equals 15 residues. With 6 bases clipped from V and 2 bases from J, the junction kept 7 bases outside the gene matches. CDR3 sequence reads: CASSPPGQGQETQYF. The CDR3, as DNA: TGTGCCAGCAGTCCACCGGGACAGGGTCAAGAGACCCAGTACTTC.

The chain is built from TRBV5-6 and TRBJ1-6, with 7 bases lining up with TRBD1. Trimming removed 2 bases from V and 7 bases from J; junction bases left unmatched: 6. This CDR3 has 15 amino acids. Germline V gives CDR1 SGHDT, CDR2 YYEEEE. In nucleotides, the CDR3 is TGTGCCAGCAGCTTTGGTCCAGGGGGAAATTCACCCCTCCACTTT. The encoded protein is CASSFGPGGNSPLHF.

The V and J genes are TRBV6-6 and TRBJ2-3; 10 nucleotides match TRBD1. Germline loops: CDR1 MNHNY, CDR2 SVGAGI (reference sequence). The length of the CDR3 is 16 residues. Unmatched junction bases numbered 11, after V lost 7 bases and J lost 4 bases. The CDR3 protein is CASKIAGTGAPDTQYF. CDR3 coding DNA: TGTGCCAGCAAAATTGCCGGGACAGGGGCCCCAGATACGCAGTATTTT.

The V and J genes are TRBV2 and TRBJ2-3, with D uncertain. The CDR3 length is 12 residues. Germline CDR1 and CDR2: SNHLY and FYNNEI. V lost 4 bases to trimming and J lost 3 bases, with 5 bases between them. The CDR3 nucleotides read TGTGCCAGCAGTGCGTCGACAGATACGCAGTATTTT. Amino acid sequence: CASSASTDTQYF.